A selection of T cell receptor beta chains follows, all from one sample in a study of CXCR3-negative and CXCR3-positive naive CD8 T cells. No DNA is given; TCRdb re-called the 5' RACE reads and lists each CDR3 protein once. The sample totals about 63,000 distinct CDR3 sequences; its top ten clones hold 4.8%. The sample was naive CXCR3+ CD8+ T cells from blood. These receptors were collected from a human donor in good health. Some clones in this sample may be carry-over from other donors' samples. Each CDR3 is given with its conserved first and last residue. The order of the fields is V gene, J gene, CDR3 protein.

TRBV29-1	TRBJ2-1	CSVQKYNEQFF
TRBV5-1	TRBJ2-1	CASSLAYGGRSSYNEQFF
TRBV28	TRBJ1-3	CASGSQGDGNTIYF
TRBV29-1	TRBJ2-5	CSEWGQDQETQYF
TRBV7-9	TRBJ1-2	CASSTYAGNGYTF
TRBV29-1	TRBJ1-1	CSVESGGGTEAFF
TRBV6-5	TRBJ1-5	CASSYAGDQPQHF
TRBV29-1	TRBJ2-7	CSVDSNYEQYF
TRBV29-1	TRBJ2-7	CSVEAGLNYEQYF
TRBV30	TRBJ1-2	CAWREGLKGYTF
TRBV6-6	TRBJ1-5	CASSYPGTGDLGQPQHF